These 3 T cell receptor beta chains originate from one sample sequenced in a study of precursors of human CD4 cytotoxic T cells. TCRdb passed the reads through MiXCR, listing each CDR3 protein once. Of approximately 230 distinct CDR3 sequences listed, about 32% are singletons. Bulk UMI-based sequencing covered sorted CD4+ central memory, effector memory, IL-7R-high and IL-7R-negative TEMRA subsets. The sample consisted of memory CD4+ T cells from blood (PBMCs). The receptors here all came from a human donor in good health.

This clonotype is classed as large. The genes are TRBV20-1 and TRBJ1-2, with D possibly TRBD1 on 5 matching bases. The germline V and J ends were trimmed by 3 bases and 4 bases, with 15 bases remaining between them. Germline CDR1 reads DFQATT; CDR2 reads SNEGSKA (reference sequence). The CDR3 runs to 14 residues. The CDR3 DNA follows: TGCAGTGCTAGGGTGCAGCGCAGGGCCTATGGCTACACCTTC. As protein: CSARVQRRAYGYTF.

By share, this clonotype ranks as hyperexpanded (1% or more). The chain combines TRBV9 with TRBJ2-2; no clear D. With 0 bases removed from V and 2 bases from J, the gap between germline ends came to 5 bases. Germline V CDR1 and CDR2: SGDLS, YYNGEE. This CDR3 has 14 amino acids. CDR3 protein: CASSVEGNTGELFF. CDR3 in DNA: TGTGCCAGCAGCGTAGAGGGAAACACCGGGGAGCTGTTTTTT.

In its sample, this clonotype ranks as large. The rearrangement uses TRBV3-1 and TRBJ2-1, with no clear D. Germline V gene data show CDR1 as LGHDT and CDR2 as YNNKEL (reference sequence). Trimming left V 7 bases short and J 7 bases short, with 8 bases between. The CDR3 has 11 amino acids. The CDR3 DNA follows: TGTGCCAGCACCCGCGCAAATGAGCAGTTCTTC. Its protein is CASTRANEQFF.